One sample yielded the 15 T cell receptor beta chains listed below, sequenced in a study of blood T cell repertoires in COVID-19. TCRdb's table, derived via immunoSEQ multiplex PCR, lists solely in-frame clones and lacks some. The sample consists of approximately 210,000 clones, 89% of them appearing once. Sequenced sample: PBMCs or T cells enriched from blood (not recorded which). All receptors derive from a woman in her late teens or twenties who had recovered from COVID-19.

The CDR3 region is CASSPKAGRGGRNEQFF. The CDR3 nucleotides are TGTGCCAGCAGCCCCAAGGCCGGGCGGGGGGGCCGGAATGAGCAGTTCTTC. This chain links TRBV11-2 with TRBJ2-1; TRBD2 matches 9 bases. This CDR3 region has 17 residues. The V segment lost 5 bases and the J segment 7 bases; nucleotides outside the gene matches: 15. The V gene's germline CDR1 is SGHAT and CDR2 FQNNGV.

This chain uses TRBV7-2 with TRBJ2-7, with a possible D match to TRBD2 (6 bases). The V end lost 1 base, the J end lost 4 bases, and 23 bases lay between the germline ends. From germline, CDR1 is SGHTA and CDR2 FQGNSA. The CDR3 consists of 18 residues. In DNA form, the CDR3 reads TGTGCCAGCAGCTTAGGGGGCGGGGCTTCCCCTCTTCAATACGAGCAGTACTTC. Its translation is CASSLGGGASPLQYEQYF.

J is TRBJ1-6 and V is TRBV19; 10 positions match TRBD1. This CDR3 has 15 residues. Per the germline V gene, CDR1 is LNHDA and CDR2 is SQIVND (reference sequence). CDR3 sequence reads: CASMGDRGIRSPLHF. The CDR3 nucleotides read TGTGCTTCGATGGGGGACAGGGGAATTAGGTCACCCCTCCACTTT. The entire variable domain, with the rest obtained from reference TRBV19 and TRBJ1-6, is as follows: DGGITQSPKYLFRKEGQNVTLSCEQNLNHDAMYWYRQDPGQGLRLIYYSQIVNDFQKGDIAEGYSVSREKKESFPLTVTSAQKNPTAFYLCASMGDRGIRSPLHFGNGTRLTVT.

This chain joins TRBV5-4 and TRBJ2-4; 8 nucleotides line up with TRBD1. Germline CDR1 SGHNT, CDR2 YYREEE (reference sequence). The CDR3 runs 16 residues. The J segment lost 2 bases and the V segment lost 4 bases, leaving 8 bases of the junction unmatched. The CDR3 sequence: CASSPRQGYSKNIQYF. CDR3 DNA sequence: TGTGCCAGCAGCCCCAGACAGGGGTATTCCAAAAACATTCAGTACTTC.

V and J are TRBV24-1 and TRBJ2-3; tentative D call: TRBD1 (6 bases). CDR1 and CDR2 from the germline V gene are KGHDR and SFDVKD. This CDR3 has 13 residues. V lost 8 bases to trimming and J lost 5 bases, with 13 bases between them. The DNA of the CDR3 is TGTGCCACCATAGGGGGACCCGGAGATACGCAGTATTTT. Translating it yields CATIGGPGDTQYF.

A single count supports this clone. V gene TRBV28 combines with J gene TRBJ1-1; D not certain. The V gene's germline CDR1 is MDHEN and CDR2 SYDVKM. V was cut by 1 base and J by 4 bases, with 16 bases left in between. The CDR3 length is 16 residues. The CDR3 spells CASSLFRGTGVTEAFF. The CDR3 DNA follows: TGTGCCAGCAGTTTATTCCGGGGTACGGGTGTCACTGAAGCTTTCTTT.

This clone showed up just a few times. The chain combines TRBV28 with TRBJ1-5, with 9 bases fitting TRBD1. The ends lost 5 bases at V and 5 bases at J; junction bases unmatched: 7. Germline CDR1 reads MDHEN; CDR2 reads SYDVKM. The CDR3 consists of 15 residues. The CDR3 sequence is CASSTSGQGYQPQHF. The CDR3 nucleotides read TGTGCCAGCAGTACCTCGGGACAGGGCTATCAGCCCCAGCATTTT.

V and J are TRBV24-1 and TRBJ2-5; a possible D gene is TRBD1 (7 bases). Trimming took 3 bases from V and 7 from J, leaving 14 bases between them. The CDR3 runs 14 residues. CDR1 and CDR2 from the germline V gene are KGHDR and SFDVKD. The CDR3 sequence: CATSDLTGRGTQYF. The CDR3 DNA reads as TGTGCCACCAGTGATCTGACAGGGCGGGGGACCCAGTACTTC.

The chain carries TRBV6-5 and TRBJ2-1; 7 bases align to TRBD1. V lost 7 bases and J lost 3; bases outside the gene matches: 6. The germline gives CDR1 MNHEY, CDR2 SVGAGI. CDR3 length: 14 amino acids. The CDR3 region is CASITGQHYNEQFF. In DNA form, the CDR3 reads TGTGCCAGCATCACGGGACAGCACTACAATGAGCAGTTCTTC.

V usage is TRBV28 and J usage is TRBJ2-5; the match to TRBD1 covers 9 bases. The germline gives CDR1 MDHEN, CDR2 SYDVKM. The CDR3 extends over 16 amino acids. The V and J ends lost 5 bases and 4 bases, in that order; junction bases with no gene match: 11. In nucleotides, the CDR3 is TGTGCCAGCAGTCTAGACGGACAGGGGATGCGAGAGACCCAGTACTTC. Translated: CASSLDGQGMRETQYF.

The chain is built from TRBV7-9 and TRBJ2-7; 8 bases map to TRBD2. V shed 4 bases, J shed 9 bases, and the junction held 14 bases outside the gene matches. Germline CDR1 and CDR2: SEHNR and FQNEAQ (reference sequence). The CDR3 length is 15 residues. CDR3: CASSWDGGAPWVQYF. The CDR3 nucleotides are TGTGCCAGCAGCTGGGACGGGGGGGCTCCCTGGGTGCAGTACTTC.

This clone was detected only a few times. For the CDR3, the DNA is TGTGCCTGGAGTGTTGGAGGGGCGCAGCCCCAGCATTTT. It yields the protein CAWSVGGAQPQHF. This chain connects TRBV30 to TRBJ1-5; tentative D call: TRBD1 (5 bases). The CDR3 loop spans 13 amino acids. Trimming removed 0 bases from V and 7 bases from J, with 10 bases in between. Looked up from germline, CDR1 is GTSNPN and CDR2 is SVGIG (reference sequence).

The J gene is TRBJ2-1, the V gene TRBV9; no reliable D call. Deletions cut 4 bases from V and 5 bases from J, with 4 bases between. CDR3 length equals 11 residues. Germline V gene lookup returns CDR1 SGDLS and CDR2 YYNGEE. CDR3 residues: CASSLNNEQFF. CDR3 in DNA: TGTGCCAGCAGCCTTAACAATGAGCAGTTCTTC.

V gene TRBV7-9 combines with J gene TRBJ1-2, with no clear D. This CDR3 is 13 amino acids long. V was cut by 5 bases and J by 1 base, with 8 bases left in between. Germline V CDR1 and CDR2: SEHNR, FQNEAQ (reference sequence). CDR3 protein: CASSQTVNYGYTF. CDR3 sequence (DNA): TGTGCCAGCAGCCAAACAGTTAACTATGGCTACACCTTC. Full variable domain (rest looked up from reference TRBV7-9 and TRBJ1-2): DTGVSQNPRHKITKRGQNVTFRCDPISEHNRLYWYRQTLGQGPEFLTYFQNEAQLEKSRLLSDRFSAERPKGSFSTLEIQRTEQGDSAMYLCASSQTVNYGYTFGSGTRLTVV.

V and J are TRBV5-6 and TRBJ2-7; TRBD2 matches 7 bases. V was pared by 2 bases and J by 5 bases, with 7 bases of the junction left unmatched. CDR3 length: 14 amino acids. The germline gives CDR1 SGHDT, CDR2 YYEEEE. The CDR3, as DNA: TGTGCCAGCAGCTTCGGACTAGAGGGAAACGAGCAGTACTTC. This gives the protein CASSFGLEGNEQYF.